Given below is one TCR beta chain in context. The primer mix had 60 Vbeta and 13 Jbeta primers. Profiling relied on immunoSEQ multiplex PCR, and the TCRdb table lists in-frame clones only, not all of them. The data contain fewer than 300,000 clones, more than 80% of them singletons. The data were obtained in a study of cytomegalovirus exposure and HLA in healthy donors. The germline V and J ends were trimmed by 4 bases and 0 bases, with 15 bases remaining between them. The CDR3 is made up of 16 amino acids. The germline gives CDR1 SGHDT, CDR2 YYEEEE. The sequenced sample consisted of PBMCs. The clonotype originates from a man in his forties in good health and CMV-seropositive. This sequence joins TRBV5-6 and TRBJ2-3; D possibly corresponds to TRBD2 (6 bases). CDR3 region: CASSLRDSASTDTQYF. In DNA, the CDR3 is TGTGCCAGCAGCCTTCGGGACTCAGCTAGCACAGATACGCAGTATTTT.